One sample yielded the 23 T cell receptor beta chains listed below, sequenced in a study of monozygotic twins with inflammatory bowel disease. For each CDR3 protein, TCRdb gives one entry from its re-call of the 5' RACE reads, without DNA. The sample's table shows about 450,000 distinct CDR3 sequences. Sequencing was done on a sample of blood. These receptors all stem from a human donor with ulcerative colitis or Crohn's disease, or a healthy co-twin of an affected twin (not recorded which).

This rearrangement joins TRBV18 to TRBJ2-5; the D call of TRBD1 rests on TCRdb alone, since no DNA is present to check it. Germline values: CDR1 KGHSH, CDR2 LQKENI. This CDR3 region has 14 residues. CDR3 sequence: CASSRDTSQETQYF.

The V call is TRBV5-1, the J call TRBJ2-1; the TCRdb D gene call, TRBD1, has no DNA to confirm it. Germline CDR1 is SGHRS and CDR2 is YFSETQ. CDR3 length: 16 amino acids. The CDR3 sequence is CASSLAGGYSYNEQFF. Full variable domain (remainder filled in from reference TRBV5-1 and TRBJ2-1): KAGVTQTPRYLIKTRGQQVTLSCSPISGHRSVSWYQQTPGQGLQFLFEYFSETQRNKGNFPGRFSGRQFSNSRSEMNVSTLELGDSALYLCASSLAGGYSYNEQFFGPGTRLTVL.

This chain links TRBV6-5 with TRBJ2-2; no DNA is available, so the TRBD1 call from TCRdb remains unchecked. This CDR3 region has 13 residues. Germline V gives CDR1 MNHEY, CDR2 SVGAGI. Here the CDR3 reads CASSYGGTGELFF.

The chain carries TRBV4-3 and TRBJ2-2. Germline V CDR1 and CDR2: LGHNA, YSLEER. CDR3 length equals 14 residues. The CDR3 region is CASSQDQPPGELFF.

The CDR3 sequence is CASSQEEMGGGTEAFF. This chain links TRBV4-3 with TRBJ1-1. CDR3 length: 16 residues. Germline CDR1 LGHNA, CDR2 YSLEER.

J is TRBJ1-6 and V is TRBV7-2. This CDR3 is 14 amino acids long. CDR1 is SGHTA and CDR2 is FQGNSA in the germline V gene. The CDR3 sequence: CASSLTSYNSPLHF.

The V call is TRBV5-1, the J call TRBJ2-5; TCRdb reports TRBD1, a call that lacks DNA to check it against. Germline-derived CDR1 and CDR2 are SGHRS and YFSETQ. CDR3 length: 14 residues. CDR3 protein: CASRRTGGQETQYF. The full variable domain, rest sourced from reference TRBV5-1 and TRBJ2-5, is KAGVTQTPRYLIKTRGQQVTLSCSPISGHRSVSWYQQTPGQGLQFLFEYFSETQRNKGNFPGRFSGRQFSNSRSEMNVSTLELGDSALYLCASRRTGGQETQYFGPGTRLLVL.

The V call is TRBV7-9, the J call TRBJ2-5; the D call from TCRdb, TRBD1, cannot be confirmed without DNA. Germline V gives CDR1 SEHNR, CDR2 FQNEAQ (reference sequence). This CDR3 has 14 amino acids. CDR3 sequence reads: CASSNQGIQETQYF. Looking up the rest from reference TRBV7-9 and TRBJ2-5 gives the full variable domain: DTGVSQNPRHKITKRGQNVTFRCDPISEHNRLYWYRQTLGQGPEFLTYFQNEAQLEKSRLLSDRFSAERPKGSFSTLEIQRTEQGDSAMYLCASSNQGIQETQYFGPGTRLLVL.

The chain is built from TRBV14 and TRBJ2-2; TCRdb returns TRBD2, unconfirmable since there is no DNA. CDR1 SGHDN and CDR2 FVKESK come from the germline V gene. The CDR3 totals 14 residues. The CDR3: CASSQARALGELFF.

The chain is built from TRBV19 and TRBJ2-5; there is no DNA to check the TCRdb D call of TRBD1. Per the germline V gene, CDR1 is LNHDA and CDR2 is SQIVND (reference sequence). This CDR3 comprises 13 residues. The CDR3 loop is CASSPLGIETQYF.

V usage is TRBV6-5 and J usage is TRBJ2-1; as DNA is missing, the TRBD2 call by TCRdb cannot be tested. CDR3 length: 15 residues. Germline V lookup: CDR1 MNHEY, CDR2 SVGAGI. Here the CDR3 reads CASSYSWGLFNEQFF.

The chain employs TRBV10-3 and TRBJ1-6; TCRdb reports TRBD1, a call that lacks DNA to check it against. The germline V gene has CDR1 ENHRY and CDR2 SYGVKD. The CDR3 consists of 14 residues. Here the CDR3 reads CATRQGVLGSPLHF.

The genes are TRBV10-3 and TRBJ1-2; TCRdb picks TRBD1, but there is no DNA to check that call. Germline assignment: CDR1 ENHRY and CDR2 SYGVKD. The CDR3 is 13 residues long. CDR3: CAISEAGVDGYTF.

The chain couples TRBV6-6 to TRBJ1-5; TCRdb's D call, TRBD1, is unchecked because there is no DNA. This CDR3 has 14 residues. Germline V gene sequence: CDR1 MNHNY, CDR2 SVGAGI (reference sequence). CDR3: CATVRQGYNQPQHF.

The chain combines TRBV20-1 with TRBJ1-1; TCRdb's D gene call, TRBD1, goes unchecked for lack of DNA. Germline V gene sequence: CDR1 DFQATT, CDR2 SNEGSKA (reference sequence). The CDR3 runs to 19 residues. CDR3: CSASSLQGQGILSATEAFF.

This chain joins TRBV5-5 and TRBJ1-2; the D gene TCRdb calls, TRBD1, cannot be checked with no DNA. Germline CDR1 SGHKS, CDR2 YYEKEE (reference sequence). The CDR3 totals 14 residues. CDR3 sequence: CASRSPGQGLGYTF.

The chain joins TRBV9 to TRBJ2-2; as DNA is missing, the TRBD1 call by TCRdb cannot be tested. The CDR3 length is 15 residues. The V gene's germline CDR1 is SGDLS and CDR2 YYNGEE. CDR3 region: CASSAGAQGAGELFF.

The rearrangement joins TRBV6-1 to TRBJ2-7; the D gene TCRdb calls, TRBD1, cannot be checked with no DNA. The germline CDR1 and CDR2 sequences are MNHNS and SASEGT. The CDR3 totals 14 residues. The chain's CDR3 is CASSEGGRFYEQYF.

V usage is TRBV10-3 and J usage is TRBJ1-1; TCRdb picks TRBD1, but there is no DNA to check that call. CDR3 length equals 16 residues. Looked up from germline, CDR1 is ENHRY and CDR2 is SYGVKD. The CDR3 is CAISELEQQTGAGAFF.

This chain joins TRBV19 and TRBJ2-7; absent DNA, TCRdb's TRBD1 call cannot be checked. Germline V gene lookup returns CDR1 LNHDA and CDR2 SQIVND (reference sequence). This CDR3 comprises 14 residues. The chain's CDR3 is CASTPTGYPYEQYF.

V is TRBV10-3 and J is TRBJ2-3; the TCRdb call, TRBD1, lacks DNA for checking. Germline lookup yields CDR1 ENHRY and CDR2 SYGVKD. The CDR3 length is 15 residues. The CDR3 sequence: CAIGRGQGMSDTQYF.

This CDR3 is CASSLIGEKLFF. The rearrangement links TRBV27 to TRBJ1-4. The germline CDR1 and CDR2 sequences are MNHEY and SMNVEV (reference sequence). CDR3 length: 12 residues.

The chain couples TRBV7-9 to TRBJ1-4; the D call from TCRdb, TRBD1, cannot be confirmed without DNA. The germline gives CDR1 SEHNR, CDR2 FQNEAQ (reference sequence). The CDR3 sequence is 13 residues long. CDR3 sequence: CASSSLLTGSILF.